This TCR beta chain originates from a study of blood T cells in healthy people across ages. It was with a sample-barcoded 5' primer and a J-beta primer mix that a second PCR of roughly 7 to 12 cycles was run. Each cDNA molecule, via a template-switch adaptor with 12 random nucleotides, was tagged. From the 5' RACE reads, TCRdb called clonotypes with MiXCR, one entry per CDR3 protein. This table holds roughly 500,000 distinct CDR3 sequences, around 24% found once. The length of the CDR3 is 13 residues. This same sample was also part of a study on T cells of mothers and their children. In that study: Donors were a few healthy Caucasian mothers and their six children. All extracted RNA went into cDNA synthesis, roughly 1.5 ug per 15 ul.

The TCR originated in a boy younger than 18 in good health. Sequenced sample: blood. This rearrangement joins TRBV12-3 or TRBV12-4 to TRBJ2-5; D not certain. The DNA end lines up better with TRBJ2-7; the J call may be wrong. CDR3 protein: CASSFYPSYEQYF. The DNA for the CDR3 is TGTGCCAGCAGTTTCTATCCAAGCTACGAGCAGTACTTC.